This T cell receptor beta chain was sequenced in a study of cytomegalovirus exposure and HLA in healthy donors. The CDR3 has 17 amino acids. Germline loops: CDR1 SEHNR, CDR2 FQNEAQ (reference sequence). V was pared by 5 bases and J by 4 bases, with 11 bases of the junction left unmatched. On this clone itself: Its antigen is still unknown.

Findings and limits, study-wide: In a later analysis, an Asian-associated ancestry cluster reportedly showed fewer N-insertions than the approximately 660-donor mean. A later examination showed that TCR association rates differed by HLA locus, with DRB1 most and HLA-C fewest. Further analysis, carried out later, found HLA-associated TCR beta chains more clonally expanded than equally common other chains.

PCR used 60 Vbeta primers and 13 Jbeta primers. Original processing notes: Roughly 80 million unique TCR beta chains, about 12 million shared, were counted in a later analysis. This table comes from immunoSEQ multiplex PCR, and its TCRdb copy is limited to in-frame clones, with some not included. The V and J calls and clone size come from that table; D and trimming were worked out from the DNA. The profile shows 100,000 to 150,000 clones, 80% to 85% of them singletons. The source material was PBMCs. The chain is built from TRBV7-9 and TRBJ2-5; 12 nucleotides match TRBD2. The sequence derives from a woman aged 25 to 39 in good health and CMV-seronegative. The CDR3: CASSLGLAGWLAETQYF. The CDR3 DNA reads TGTGCCAGCAGCCTTGGACTAGCGGGGTGGTTAGCAGAGACCCAGTACTTC.